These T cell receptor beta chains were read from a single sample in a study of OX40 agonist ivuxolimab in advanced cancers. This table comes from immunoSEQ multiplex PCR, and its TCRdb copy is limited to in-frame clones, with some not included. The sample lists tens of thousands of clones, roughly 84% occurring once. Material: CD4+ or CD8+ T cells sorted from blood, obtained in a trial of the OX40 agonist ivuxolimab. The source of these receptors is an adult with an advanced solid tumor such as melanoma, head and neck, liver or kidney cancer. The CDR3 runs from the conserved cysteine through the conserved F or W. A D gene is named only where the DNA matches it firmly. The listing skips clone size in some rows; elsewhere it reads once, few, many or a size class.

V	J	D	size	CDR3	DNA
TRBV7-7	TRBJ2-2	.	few	CASSTRVDGELFF	TGTGCTAGCAGCACCCGGGTGGACGGGGAGCTGTTTTTT
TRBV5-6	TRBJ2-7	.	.	CASSLVPEDEQYF	TGTGCCAGCAGCTTGGTCCCAGAGGACGAGCAGTACTTC
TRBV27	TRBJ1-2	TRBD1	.	CASRLGQGRIHGYTF	TGTGCCAGCAGGTTGGGACAGGGCCGGATCCATGGCTACACCTTC
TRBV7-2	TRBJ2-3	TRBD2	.	CASSTVSGGSTDTQYF	TGTGCCAGCAGCACCGTCAGCGGGGGGAGCACAGATACGCAGTATTTT
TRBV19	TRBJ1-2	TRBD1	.	CASSRDRGPYGYTF	TGTGCCAGTAGTAGGGACAGGGGTCCCTATGGCTACACCTTC
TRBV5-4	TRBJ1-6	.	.	CASSLRTPFSPLHF	TGTGCCAGCAGCTTGAGGACACCTTTTTCACCCCTCCACTTT
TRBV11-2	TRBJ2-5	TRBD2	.	CASSLEGSGSGKTQYF	TGTGCCAGCAGCTTAGAGGGTAGCGGGAGTGGAAAGACCCAGTACTTC
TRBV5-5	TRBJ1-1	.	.	CASSLAGGLNTEAFF	TGTGCCAGCAGCTTGGCCGGGGGATTGAACACTGAAGCTTTCTTT
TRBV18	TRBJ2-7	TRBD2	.	CASSLLAGGTYEQYF	TGTGCCAGCTCACTCCTAGCGGGGGGTACCTACGAGCAGTACTTC
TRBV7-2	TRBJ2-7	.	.	CASSLSYEQYF	TGTGCCAGCAGCTTATCCTACGAGCAGTACTTC
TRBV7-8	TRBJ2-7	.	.	CASTLTVVVNEQYF	TGTGCCAGCACCCTGACCGTTGTTGTCAACGAGCAGTACTTC
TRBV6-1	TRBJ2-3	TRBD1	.	CASSWTGTSTDTQYF	TGTGCCAGCAGTTGGACAGGGACTAGCACAGATACGCAGTATTTT
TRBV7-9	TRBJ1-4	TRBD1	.	CASSLPGQGAKKLFF	TGTGCCAGCAGCTTGCCGGGACAGGGGGCTAAAAAACTGTTTTTT
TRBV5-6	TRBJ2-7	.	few	CASSFLQELSYEQYF	TGTGCCAGCAGCTTCTTACAGGAACTCTCCTACGAGCAGTACTTC
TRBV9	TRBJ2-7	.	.	CASSVQAGYEQYF	TGTGCCAGCAGCGTACAGGCAGGCTACGAGCAGTACTTC
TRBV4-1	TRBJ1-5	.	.	CASSPQGSGKDQPQHF	TGCGCCAGCAGCCCTCAGGGATCAGGGAAGGATCAGCCCCAGCATTTT
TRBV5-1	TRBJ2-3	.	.	CASSWAGAGRDTQYF	TGCGCCAGCAGCTGGGCAGGGGCGGGAAGGGATACGCAGTATTTT
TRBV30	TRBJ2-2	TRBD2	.	CACKSGRGPYTGELFF	TGTGCCTGTAAAAGCGGGAGGGGTCCATACACCGGGGAGCTGTTTTTT
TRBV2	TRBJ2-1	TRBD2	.	CASSELAVYNEQFF	TGTGCCAGCAGTGAGCTAGCGGTATACAATGAGCAGTTCTTC
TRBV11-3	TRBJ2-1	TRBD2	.	CASSPTGGGRGDEQFF	TGTGCCAGCAGCCCTACGGGGGGAGGCCGGGGCGATGAGCAGTTCTTC
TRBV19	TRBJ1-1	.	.	CASIDRLSEAFF	TGTGCCAGTATTGACAGACTCTCTGAAGCTTTCTTT
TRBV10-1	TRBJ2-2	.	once	CASSERQNTGELFF	TGCGCCAGCAGTGAGAGACAGAACACCGGGGAGCTGTTTTTT
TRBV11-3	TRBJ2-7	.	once	CASSLAGVVEYEQYF	TGTGCCAGCAGCTTAGCGGGAGTAGTGGAATACGAGCAGTACTTC
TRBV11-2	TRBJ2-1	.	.	CASSFSGVSSYNEQFF	TGTGCCAGCAGCTTCTCGGGGGTTAGCTCCTACAATGAGCAGTTCTTC
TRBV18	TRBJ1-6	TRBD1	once	CASSHDREYEESPLHF	TGTGCCAGCTCACACGACAGGGAATATGAGGAATCACCCCTCCACTTT
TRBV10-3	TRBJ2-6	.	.	CATTAYGTTPSGANVLTF	TGTGCCACCACGGCATATGGGACGACTCCCTCTGGGGCCAACGTCCTGACTTTC
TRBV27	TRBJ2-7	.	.	CASSFRGSSYEQYF	TGTGCCAGCAGTTTCAGGGGAAGCTCCTACGAGCAGTACTTC